The 5 T cell receptor beta chains presented below share a single source sample, sequenced in a study of blood T cell repertoires in COVID-19. Repertoires were generated with immunoSEQ multiplex PCR, while TCRdb's copy carries only in-frame clones and drops some. Of about 190,000 clones listed, approximately 88% are singletons. Sequenced sample: PBMCs or T cells enriched from blood (not recorded which). Source of these receptors: a woman aged 30 to 39 who had recovered from COVID-19.

This clone was picked up one time. The rearrangement uses TRBV4-2 and TRBJ1-1; D is unresolved. Trimming pared 2 bases from V and 5 bases from J, leaving 9 bases between. The germline gives CDR1 LGHNA, CDR2 YNFKEQ. This CDR3 comprises 13 residues. DNA for the CDR3: TGTGCCAGCAGCCAAATTGACGGGACTGAAGCTTTCTTT. It translates to CASSQIDGTEAFF.

V and J are TRBV2 and TRBJ1-1, with D unresolved. V gave up 1 base and J gave up 5 bases, with 8 bases separating them. Germline V CDR1 and CDR2: SNHLY, FYNNEI. The length of the CDR3 is 13 residues. CDR3 in amino acids: CASSEDSSTEAFF. DNA of the CDR3: TGTGCCAGCAGTGAAGACAGTAGTACTGAAGCTTTCTTT.

This chain uses TRBV5-1 with TRBJ1-2; no firm D call. Germline V lookup: CDR1 SGHRS, CDR2 YFSETQ. The ends were cut back, 4 bases at V and 7 bases at J, with 20 bases in the middle. The CDR3 runs to 15 residues. The CDR3 protein is CASSRKAGEWRGYTF. CDR3 DNA sequence: TGCGCCAGCAGCAGGAAGGCCGGGGAATGGCGTGGCTACACCTTC.

This chain links TRBV10-3 with TRBJ2-5, with 10 nucleotides matching TRBD2. The length of the CDR3 is 21 residues. Germline V CDR1 and CDR2: ENHRY, SYGVKD. V dropped 6 bases and J dropped 4; count of bases not matched to a gene: 26. The CDR3 nucleotides read TGTGCCATCAGGGACGGTCTGAGGCCCTCGTCTAGCGGGAGTGGGAGAGAGACCCAGTACTTC. Translation gives CAIRDGLRPSSSGSGRETQYF.

A single count supports this clone. This sequence joins TRBV19 and TRBJ1-5, with D perhaps TRBD1 (5 bases). Germline V gene sequence: CDR1 LNHDA, CDR2 SQIVND (reference sequence). V was shortened by 10 bases and J by 5 bases, with 21 bases between the two germline ends. CDR3 length: 15 amino acids. The CDR3 sequence is CATLGEEGVYQPQHF. CDR3 sequence (DNA): TGTGCCACCCTAGGGGAAGAAGGAGTATATCAGCCCCAGCATTTT.